The clone carrying this T cell receptor (beta chain) occurred many times. Its specificity is not known. This specimen comes from a study of early T cells in non-severe SARS-CoV-2 infection. Points from the study as a whole: CD4 and private specificities were missed by VDJdb matching, which favored anti-spike CD8 responses.

The TCR library protocol was used to attach unique molecular identifiers. These identifiers were attached to individual cDNA molecules. TCRdb ran MiXCR on the 5' RACE reads and lists one entry per CDR3 protein. This sample has some 24,000 distinct CDR3 sequences, with around 4% found just once. After removal of 7 bases from V and 6 bases from J, the junction contained 6 bases not matched to a gene. The CDR3 spans 13 residues. The TCR sequence derives from an adult who was a healthcare worker with PCR-confirmed SARS-CoV-2 infection or an uninfected control (not recorded which). The chain uses TRBV12-3 or TRBV12-4 and TRBJ1-2; 9 bases align to TRBD1. Sequenced input: whole blood. CDR3 DNA: TGTGCCAGCACCGGACAGGGGAAGGATGGCTACACCTTC. Its protein is CASTGQGKDGYTF.